One TCR beta chain is described in this entry. This clonotype was seen only a few times. There is no known antigen for this receptor. The input lacks base qualities; no much larger clone sits a single base away. In the paper's terms, the treatment or condition label means: allogeneic hematopoietic cell transplantation with graft depleted of TCRalphabeta T cells and CD19 B cells. TCRalphabeta/CD19-depleted allogeneic hematopoietic cell grafts were given to the transplant recipients, all of whom were children. The data are from a study of T-cell reconstitution after alpha-beta-depleted transplantation in children (dated by TCRdb to the mid-2010s). About the investigation overall: Using TCR repertoire profiling, the study followed T-cell immune reconstitution in a quantitative way in children after TCRalphabeta/CD19-depleted allogeneic hematopoietic cell transplantation. Paper-wide results and their limitations: Apparently early alphabetaT-cell count recovery about two months after transplant reportedly relied on only several hundred rapidly expanded clones derived from non-depleted graft cells. The frequencies of hyperexpanded clones fell over the following months, and after one year, T-cell counts and TCRbeta diversity were mostly attributed to newly produced T cells. In some patients, the high TCRbeta diversity seen at day 60 was put down to recipient T cells and intrathymic progenitors that had survived conditioning.

Including cysteine and phenylalanine, the CDR3 has 11 amino acids. Left in the record is the CDR3 DNA by itself, 33 bases read in frame from the first base. CDR1 is given as LNHDA and CDR2 as SQIVND, both from the germline V gene (reference sequence). V was cut back by 5 bases and J by 5 bases, leaving a gap of 6 bases between them. The library was produced with PCR. The sequencer was an Illumina HiSeq 2500. TCR library preparation used molecular barcoding, with unique molecular identifiers applied to normalize quantification of the TCRbeta repertoire. TCRdb itself trimmed the public reads at Q25 with fastp, ran MiXCR and retained productive beta chains. Rows merge per CDR3 protein into single entries with the most common DNA and genes. The sample profile shows about 160,000 distinct CDR3 sequences; 11% of them were found once. Jointly, the top ten make up roughly 13% of the sample.

The chain couples TRBV19 to TRBJ2-5; the D gene is unclear. This specimen was PBMCs, taken before TCRalphabeta/CD19-depleted stem cell transplant. This TCR was sampled from a boy aged 2 to 10 with acute myeloid leukemia, due to receive a stem cell transplant. Here is the DNA: TGTGCCAGTAGTGATTGGGAGACCCAGTACTTC. Its protein is CASSDWETQYF.